This T cell receptor beta chain is drawn from a study of beta chain features in type 1 diabetes (dated by TCRdb to the late 2010s). A note on the overall study: No differences in mean age, gender distribution, total cell number or subset yield were found between patients and healthy donors. The study compared TCRB repertoires of sorted circulating CD4+ T cell subsets between recently diagnosed type 1 diabetes patients and matched healthy donors. Across all samples, fewer than 130 million sorted cells were examined, and cell number per subset correlated strongly with RNA yield. Whereas all 28 donors provided naive and central memory subsets, regulatory and stem cell-like memory subsets were isolated from just 8 patients and roughly 8 healthy donors. Findings and caveats that apply to the study as a whole: PCR might favor shorter templates, but patient and control samples were amplified and corrected together, so any skew would affect both groups equally. The naive, central memory and regulatory TCRB repertoires appeared to resemble one another more closely among patients than among healthy donors. At VDJ recombination sites, patients with type 1 diabetes made fewer insertions and deleted more nucleotides, a pattern implying thymic rearrangement abnormalities. Because the HLA sub-analyses included only small numbers of individuals, any influence of HLA type on TCRB rearrangement was left unresolved. Type 1 diabetes patients showed a moderate but significant shortening of TCRB CDR3 length in all four CD4+ subsets. Because cDNA was sequenced instead of genomic DNA, highly expressing activated cells could be over-represented, though the groups showed no difference in activation or CD3 levels.

The V end loses 2 bases and the J end loses 0 bases, and a stretch of 7 bases separates them. Its CDR3 holds 14 amino acids, cysteine through phenylalanine. The entry retains the CDR3 DNA only, 42 bases that are in frame from base 1. CDR1 and CDR2 were assigned from the germline V gene as KGHSH and LQKENI. The entire amount of isolated RNA was reverse transcribed using the High Capacity cDNA Reverse Transcription Kit, so the sequenced TCRB transcripts were expressed ones. Deep immunoSEQ sequencing was applied to naive, central memory and regulatory T cell samples, giving an average of roughly 3.5 million total reads per sample. Sorted cells were lysed in RLT buffer and RNA was extracted with DNase-treated RNeasy Micro or Mini kits, depending on cell number. To prevent cross-contamination, every cell subset was processed on its own, while patient and healthy donor samples were processed together. TCRB sequences were amplified from cDNA with the immunoSEQ multiplex PCR, producing 87-bp fragments spanning the CDR3 region. Sequencing of the amplicons was performed on the Illumina HiSeq platform. Under the source paper's analysis protocol: PCR bias was corrected computationally using synthetic template baselines, and reads within Hamming distance 2 were collapsed, with unmergeable singletons discarded. Reads were aligned to IMGT to assign V, D and J genes, CDR3 length, and insertions or deletions at six rearrangement sites. Within each subset, clonotype counts were normalized to sorted cell number, and only after that were true diversity and Gini coefficients computed with the tcR R package. Repertoire sharing was quantified using the overlap coefficient calculated on TCRB nucleotide sequences. What TCRdb holds here is the immuneACCESS table cut down to in-frame rearrangements. Part of the clones is not present; checked against another copy, under half of the missing clones reflect an unresolved V gene, and the others are unexplained. V and J calls and clone size are those listed in that table; D and trimming were worked out from the DNA. This sample has 300,000 to 350,000 clones in its table, and 7% to 9% of those were observed once. The ten biggest clones cover approximately 0.44% of the sample.

From each donor, a single peripheral blood sample of approximately 110 mL on average was drawn into heparinised tubes. Naive, central memory, regulatory and stem cell-like memory CD4+ T cells were sorted on a BD FACSAria II using a panel including CD45RO, CCR7, CD25, CD127, CD95 and CD27. Every sorted population had a purity above 95%. PBMCs were isolated immediately by Lymphoprep density gradient centrifugation and stained directly without culture. So that batch effects would be minimized, each experiment stained and sorted samples in pairs, pairing one healthy donor with one patient. Of note for this clone: The specificity of this receptor is unknown. No base quality values were provided; no much bigger clone lies one nucleotide off.

The TCR originated in a woman aged 18-35 years in good health. Sequencing was done on a sample of central memory CD4+ T cells from blood. This chain is built from TRBV18 and TRBJ2-5; the D segment is perhaps TRBD1 or TRBD2, each sharing 5 matched bases. The CDR3 reads as follows: CASSPGTYQETQYF. The DNA is as follows: TGTGCCAGCTCACCAGGGACGTACCAAGAGACCCAGTACTTC. This CDR3, with the reference TRBV18 and TRBJ2-5 proteins standing in past its ends, gives the full variable domain NAGVMQNPRHLVRRRGQEARLRCSPMKGHSHVYWYRQLPEEGLKFMVYLQKENIIDESGMPKERFSAEFPKEGPSILRIQQVVRGDSAAYFCASSPGTYQETQYFGPGTRLLVL.